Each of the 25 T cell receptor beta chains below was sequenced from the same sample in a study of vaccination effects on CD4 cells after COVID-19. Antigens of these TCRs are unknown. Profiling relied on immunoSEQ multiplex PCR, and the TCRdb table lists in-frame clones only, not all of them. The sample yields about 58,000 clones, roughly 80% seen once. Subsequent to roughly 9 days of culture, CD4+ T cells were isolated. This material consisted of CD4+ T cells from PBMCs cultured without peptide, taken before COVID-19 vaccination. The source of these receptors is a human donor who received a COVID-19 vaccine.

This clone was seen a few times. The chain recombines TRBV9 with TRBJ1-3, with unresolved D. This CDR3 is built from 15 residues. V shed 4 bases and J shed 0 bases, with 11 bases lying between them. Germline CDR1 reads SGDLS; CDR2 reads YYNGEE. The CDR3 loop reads CASSPSGSSGNTIYF. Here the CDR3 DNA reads TGTGCCAGCAGCCCCAGCGGGAGCTCTGGAAACACCATATATTTT.

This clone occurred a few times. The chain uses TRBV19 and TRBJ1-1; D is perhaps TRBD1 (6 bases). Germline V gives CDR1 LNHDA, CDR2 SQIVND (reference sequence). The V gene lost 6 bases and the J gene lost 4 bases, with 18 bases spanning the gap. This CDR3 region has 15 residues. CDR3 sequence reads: CASRPGQSPGTEAFF. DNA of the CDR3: TGTGCCAGTAGGCCCGGACAGTCCCCCGGCACTGAAGCTTTCTTT.

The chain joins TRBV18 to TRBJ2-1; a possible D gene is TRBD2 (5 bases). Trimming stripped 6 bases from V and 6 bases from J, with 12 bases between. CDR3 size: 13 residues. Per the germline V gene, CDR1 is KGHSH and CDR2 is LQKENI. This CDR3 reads CASSSTGVNEQFF. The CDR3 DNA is TGTGCCAGCTCTAGTACCGGGGTCAATGAGCAGTTCTTC.

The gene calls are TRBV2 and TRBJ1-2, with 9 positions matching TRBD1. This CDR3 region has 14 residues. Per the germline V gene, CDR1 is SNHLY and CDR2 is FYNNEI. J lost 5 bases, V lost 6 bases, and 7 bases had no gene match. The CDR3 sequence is CASRRGTGWYGYTF. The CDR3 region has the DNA TGTGCCAGCAGGAGGGGGACAGGGTGGTATGGCTACACCTTC.

As DNA, the CDR3 is TGTGCCAGCAGCTTAAGGTTAGCGGGGTCCTACGAGCAGTACGTC. Translation gives CASSLRLAGSYEQYV. This chain uses TRBV7-2 with TRBJ2-7, with 8 bases aligning to TRBD2. CDR1 is SGHTA and CDR2 is FQGNSA in the germline V gene. Germline trimming cut 2 bases from V and 1 base from J; bases unmatched to any gene: 4. This CDR3 region has 15 residues.

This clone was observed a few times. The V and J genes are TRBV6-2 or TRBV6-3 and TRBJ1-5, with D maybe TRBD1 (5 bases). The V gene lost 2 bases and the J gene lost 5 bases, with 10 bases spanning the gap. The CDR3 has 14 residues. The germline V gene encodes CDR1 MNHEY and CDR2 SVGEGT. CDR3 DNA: TGTGCCAGCAGTTACGGGGGTGGGGATCAGCCCCAGCATTTT. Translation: CASSYGGGDQPQHF.

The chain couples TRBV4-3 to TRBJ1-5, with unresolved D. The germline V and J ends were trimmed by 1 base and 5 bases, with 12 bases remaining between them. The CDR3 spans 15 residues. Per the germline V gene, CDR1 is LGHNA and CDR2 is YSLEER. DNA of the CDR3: TGCGCCAGCAGCCAAGGACTTACATGGGATCAGCCCCAGCATTTT. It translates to CASSQGLTWDQPQHF.

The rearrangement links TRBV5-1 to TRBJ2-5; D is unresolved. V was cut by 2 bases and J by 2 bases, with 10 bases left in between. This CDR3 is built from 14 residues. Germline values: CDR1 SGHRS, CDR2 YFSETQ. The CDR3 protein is CASSFFRSQETQYF. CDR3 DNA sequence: TGCGCCAGCAGCTTTTTTCGGAGTCAAGAGACCCAGTACTTC.

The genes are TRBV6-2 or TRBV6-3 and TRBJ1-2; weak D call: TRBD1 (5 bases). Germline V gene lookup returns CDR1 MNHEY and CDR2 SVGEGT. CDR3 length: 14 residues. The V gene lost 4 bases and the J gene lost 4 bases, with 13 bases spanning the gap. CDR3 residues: CASSSNQGGYGYTF. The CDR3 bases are TGTGCCAGCAGTTCAAATCAGGGAGGCTATGGCTACACCTTC.

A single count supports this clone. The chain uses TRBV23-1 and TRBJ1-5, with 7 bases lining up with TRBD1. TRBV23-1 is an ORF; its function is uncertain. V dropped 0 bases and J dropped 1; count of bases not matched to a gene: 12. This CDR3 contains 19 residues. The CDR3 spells CASSQSGIKGGASNQPQHF. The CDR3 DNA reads TGCGCCAGCAGTCAATCAGGGATCAAAGGGGGCGCCAGCAATCAGCCCCAGCATTTT.

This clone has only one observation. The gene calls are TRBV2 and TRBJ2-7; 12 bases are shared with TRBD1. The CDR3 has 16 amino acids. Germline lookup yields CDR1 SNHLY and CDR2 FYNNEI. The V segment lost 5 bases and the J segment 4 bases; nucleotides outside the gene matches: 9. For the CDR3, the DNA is TGTGCCAGCAGTTCCGGGACAGGGGGCGACGGGTACGAGCAGTACGTC. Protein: CASSSGTGGDGYEQYV.

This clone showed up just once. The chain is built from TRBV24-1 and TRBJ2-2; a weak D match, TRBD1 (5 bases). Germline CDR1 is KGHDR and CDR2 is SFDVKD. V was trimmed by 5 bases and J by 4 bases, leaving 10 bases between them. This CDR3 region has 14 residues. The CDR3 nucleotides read TGTGCCACCAGTGGTGGACACCGCACCGGGGAGCTGTTTTTT. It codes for CATSGGHRTGELFF.

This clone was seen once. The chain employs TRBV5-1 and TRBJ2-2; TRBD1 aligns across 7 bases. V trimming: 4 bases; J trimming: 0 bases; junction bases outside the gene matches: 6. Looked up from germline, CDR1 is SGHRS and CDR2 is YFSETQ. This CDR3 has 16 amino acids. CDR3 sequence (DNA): TGCGCCAGCAGCGGGCCGGGACAGACGAACACCGGGGAGCTGTTTTTT. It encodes CASSGPGQTNTGELFF.

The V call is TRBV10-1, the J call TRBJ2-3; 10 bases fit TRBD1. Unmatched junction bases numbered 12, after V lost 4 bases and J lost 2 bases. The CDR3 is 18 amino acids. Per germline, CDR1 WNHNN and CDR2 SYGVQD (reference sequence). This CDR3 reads CASSGSIRDRGNTDTQYF. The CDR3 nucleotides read TGCGCCAGCAGTGGGTCCATCCGGGACAGGGGAAACACAGATACGCAGTATTTT.

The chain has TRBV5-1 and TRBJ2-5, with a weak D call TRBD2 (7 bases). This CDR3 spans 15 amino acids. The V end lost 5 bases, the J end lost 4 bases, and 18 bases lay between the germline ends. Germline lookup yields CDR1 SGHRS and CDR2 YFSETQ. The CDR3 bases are TGCGCCAGCAGTACTGGCGGCGGGGGCGTAGAGACCCAGTACTTC. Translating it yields CASSTGGGGVETQYF.

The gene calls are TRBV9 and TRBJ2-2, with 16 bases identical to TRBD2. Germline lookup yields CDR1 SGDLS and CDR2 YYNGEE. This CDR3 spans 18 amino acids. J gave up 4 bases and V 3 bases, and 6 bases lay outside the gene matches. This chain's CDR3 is CASSAGTSGGAGTGELFF. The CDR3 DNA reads TGTGCCAGCAGCGCCGGGACTAGCGGGGGGGCGGGCACCGGGGAGCTGTTTTTT.

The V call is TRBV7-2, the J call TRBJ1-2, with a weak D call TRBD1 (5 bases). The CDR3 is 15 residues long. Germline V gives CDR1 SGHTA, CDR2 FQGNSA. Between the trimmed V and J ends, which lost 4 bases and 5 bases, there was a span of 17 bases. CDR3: CASSSSPQEAYGYTF. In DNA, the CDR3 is TGTGCCAGCAGCTCCTCCCCACAGGAAGCTTATGGCTACACCTTC.

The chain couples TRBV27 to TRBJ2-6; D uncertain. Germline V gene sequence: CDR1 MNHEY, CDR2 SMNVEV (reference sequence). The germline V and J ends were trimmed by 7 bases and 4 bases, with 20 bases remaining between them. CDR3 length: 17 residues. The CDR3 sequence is CASTKALREAGANVLTF. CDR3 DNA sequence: TGTGCCAGCACCAAGGCCCTTCGAGAGGCCGGGGCCAACGTCCTGACTTTC. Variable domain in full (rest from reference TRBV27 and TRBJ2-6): EAQVTQNPRYLITVTGKKLTVTCSQNMNHEYMSWYRQDPGLGLRQIYYSMNVEVTDKGDVPEGYKVSRKEKRNFPLILESPSPNQTSLYFCASTKALREAGANVLTFGAGSRLTVL.

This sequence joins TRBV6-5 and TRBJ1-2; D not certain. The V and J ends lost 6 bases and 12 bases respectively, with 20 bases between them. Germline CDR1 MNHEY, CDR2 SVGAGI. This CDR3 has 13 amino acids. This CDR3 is CASRGARRSRDTF. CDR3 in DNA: TGTGCCAGCAGGGGAGCCCGGCGGTCGCGGGACACCTTC.

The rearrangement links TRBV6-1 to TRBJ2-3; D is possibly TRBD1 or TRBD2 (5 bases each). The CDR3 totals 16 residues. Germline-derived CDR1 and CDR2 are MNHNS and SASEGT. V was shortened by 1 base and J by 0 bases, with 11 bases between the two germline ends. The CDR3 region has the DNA TGTGCCAGCAGTGAAGTGAGGGGTACTAGCACAGATACGCAGTATTTT. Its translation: CASSEVRGTSTDTQYF.

Here the CDR3 reads CAWNSGGRTEAFF. For the CDR3, the DNA is TGTGCCTGGAATTCGGGGGGTCGGACTGAAGCTTTCTTT. The chain links TRBV30 to TRBJ1-1; weak D call: TRBD1 (5 bases). The CDR3 spans 13 residues. In germline, CDR1 is GTSNPN, CDR2 SVGIG (reference sequence). The germline V and J ends were trimmed by 4 bases and 5 bases, with 14 bases remaining between them.

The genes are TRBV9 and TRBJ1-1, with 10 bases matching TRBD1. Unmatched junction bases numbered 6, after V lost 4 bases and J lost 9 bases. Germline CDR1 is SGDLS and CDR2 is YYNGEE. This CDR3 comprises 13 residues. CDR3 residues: CASSTTTGGKAFF. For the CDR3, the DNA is TGTGCCAGCAGCACAACGACAGGGGGCAAAGCTTTCTTT.

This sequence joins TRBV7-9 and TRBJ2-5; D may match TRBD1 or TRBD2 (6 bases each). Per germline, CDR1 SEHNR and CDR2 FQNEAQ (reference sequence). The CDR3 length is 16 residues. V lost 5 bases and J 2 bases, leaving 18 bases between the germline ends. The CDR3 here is CASSPRGGSSQETQYF. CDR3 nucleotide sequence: TGTGCCAGCAGCCCCCGAGGGGGGTCCTCGCAAGAGACCCAGTACTTC.

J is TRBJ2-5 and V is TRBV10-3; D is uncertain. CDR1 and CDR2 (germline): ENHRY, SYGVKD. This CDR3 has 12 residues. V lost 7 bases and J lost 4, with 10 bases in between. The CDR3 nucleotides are TGTGCCATCACCTCAAGTCCAGAGACCCAGTACTTC. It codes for CAITSSPETQYF.

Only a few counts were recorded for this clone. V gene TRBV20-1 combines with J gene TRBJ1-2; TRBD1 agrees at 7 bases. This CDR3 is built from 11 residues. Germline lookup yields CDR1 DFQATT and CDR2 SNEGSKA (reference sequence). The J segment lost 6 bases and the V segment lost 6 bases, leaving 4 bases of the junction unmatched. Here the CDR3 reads CSAFTGDGYTF. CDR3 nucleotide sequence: TGCAGTGCCTTTACAGGGGATGGCTACACCTTC.